These 18 T cell receptor beta chains were all obtained from the same sample, sequenced in a study of patients and donors after allogeneic stem cell transplantation. MiXCR, applied by TCRdb to the RT-PCR reads, yields one record per CDR3 protein. The sample records roughly 880,000 distinct CDR3 sequences, more than 15% being singletons. Material for sequencing was blood, either unsorted or a sorted T cell fraction (not recorded which). The receptors come from a human donor who was either an allogeneic HSCT recipient or a stem cell or donor lymphocyte infusion donor (not recorded which). It is not recorded whose cells these are; they may come from a transplant donor.

The CDR3 DNA follows: TGCAGTGCTAGAGATTCCGAAACAGGGGGAGGCTACGAGCAGTACTTC. Protein product: CSARDSETGGGYEQYF. The chain uses TRBV20-1 and TRBJ2-7; 8 bases align to TRBD1. The CDR3 is made up of 16 amino acids. Germline V CDR1 and CDR2: DFQATT, SNEGSKA (reference sequence). The V and J ends lost 0 bases and 3 bases, in that order; junction bases with no gene match: 10.

V gene TRBV18 combines with J gene TRBJ2-3, with TRBD2 identical over 9 bases. J lost 6 bases, V lost 0 bases, and 7 bases had no gene match. The CDR3 contains 16 residues. Germline CDR1 KGHSH, CDR2 LQKENI. The CDR3: CASSPPRRGGRDTQYF. The DNA of the CDR3 is TGTGCCAGCTCACCACCGAGGCGGGGGGGCCGGGATACGCAGTATTTT. Based on the CDR3 plus reference TRBV18 and TRBJ2-3, the full variable domain is NAGVMQNPRHLVRRRGQEARLRCSPMKGHSHVYWYRQLPEEGLKFMVYLQKENIIDESGMPKERFSAEFPKEGPSILRIQQVVRGDSAAYFCASSPPRRGGRDTQYFGPGTRLTVL.

The chain combines TRBV5-1 with TRBJ2-2; 8 positions agree with TRBD2. Germline CDR1 is SGHRS and CDR2 is YFSETQ. Germline trimming cut 10 bases from V and 0 bases from J; bases unmatched to any gene: 8. The CDR3 runs to 15 residues. CDR3 in amino acids: CAPGVSGANTGELFF. For the CDR3, the DNA is TGCGCCCCAGGGGTTAGCGGGGCGAACACCGGGGAGCTGTTTTTT.

This rearrangement joins TRBV24-1 to TRBJ1-2; the D is unclear. Looked up from germline, CDR1 is KGHDR and CDR2 is SFDVKD. Trimming stripped 9 bases from V and 6 bases from J, with 22 bases between. This CDR3 spans 15 amino acids. Here the CDR3 reads CATLLYDRAGNGYTF. The CDR3 coding sequence is TGTGCCACCCTCCTTTACGACCGGGCTGGGAATGGCTACACCTTC.

This clonotype has only a few counts. The chain joins TRBV9 to TRBJ1-1; D call uncertain. Trimming removed 8 bases at V and 0 bases at J, with 8 bases between. Germline-derived CDR1 and CDR2 are SGDLS and YYNGEE. The CDR3 is 12 amino acids. CDR3 residues: CASFEVNTEAFF. CDR3 nucleotide sequence: TGTGCCAGTTTCGAGGTGAACACTGAAGCTTTCTTT.

A few counts support this clonotype. The chain joins TRBV4-2 to TRBJ1-6, with TRBD1 matching 7 bases. The ends lost 0 bases at V and 7 bases at J; junction bases unmatched: 9. The length of the CDR3 is 17 residues. CDR1 LGHNA and CDR2 YNFKEQ come from the germline V gene. CDR3 in DNA: TGTGCCAGCAGCCAAGAGTCCCCGGGACAGCGAAATTCACCCCTCCACTTT. Translation gives CASSQESPGQRNSPLHF.

This clonotype was counted at least ten times. The gene calls are TRBV12-3 or TRBV12-4 and TRBJ2-1, with TRBD2 matching 9 bases. The CDR3 is 15 residues long. Losses at the gene ends were 8 bases for V and 0 bases for J; bases not matched to a gene: 5. In DNA, the CDR3 is TGTGCCAGCCTAGCGGGGCTACGCTCCTACAATGAGCAGTTCTTC. Translation gives CASLAGLRSYNEQFF.

This clonotype came up a few times. This rearrangement joins TRBV15 to TRBJ2-5; 7 bases agree with TRBD2. This CDR3 is built from 18 residues. Germline CDR1 and CDR2: LNHNV and YYDKDF (reference sequence). Trimming cost V 0 bases and J 3 bases; bases outside gene matches: 13. The CDR3 DNA sequence: TGTGCCACCAGCAGAGAGAGGGCGGGAGCAGGGCATGAAGAGACCCAGTACTTC. Translating gives CATSRERAGAGHEETQYF.

This clonotype has more than one count but fewer than ten. The rearrangement links TRBV6-5 to TRBJ2-2; D unclear. The CDR3 sequence is 17 residues long. The germline CDR1 and CDR2 sequences are MNHEY and SVGAGI. The ends were cut back, 4 bases at V and 3 bases at J, with 18 bases in the middle. The CDR3 DNA reads TGTGCCAGCAGTTCCCCATTTCGGTCCCACCACACCGGGGAGCTGTTTTTT. This codes for CASSSPFRSHHTGELFF.

V gene TRBV14 combines with J gene TRBJ2-6; D is unresolved. CDR1 is SGHDN, CDR2 FVKESK, per germline. Deletions cut 6 bases from V and 0 bases from J, with 9 bases between. The CDR3 is 15 amino acids. CDR3 residues: CASRHLASGANVLTF. Written as DNA, the CDR3 is TGTGCCAGCAGACACCTCGCCTCTGGGGCCAACGTCCTGACTTTC.

This clonotype came up a few times. This chain joins TRBV9 and TRBJ2-7; D possibly corresponds to TRBD2 (5 bases). The CDR3 spans 15 residues. Germline CDR1 SGDLS, CDR2 YYNGEE. V was clipped by 3 bases and J by 5 bases, with 18 bases between them. CDR3 sequence reads: CASSETTEGYNEQYF. The CDR3 coding sequence is TGTGCCAGCAGCGAAACCACAGAGGGTTATAACGAGCAGTACTTC.

The rearrangement links TRBV12-3 or TRBV12-4 to TRBJ2-3; TRBD2 agrees at 13 bases. The CDR3 length is 20 residues. With V trimmed by 3 bases and J by 2 bases, 14 bases remained unmatched. DNA of the CDR3: TGTGCCAGCAGTTTCTCCGAACGGACTAGCGGGGGAGCTATCACAGATACGCAGTATTTT. Amino acids: CASSFSERTSGGAITDTQYF.

This clonotype turned up a few times. This sequence joins TRBV20-1 and TRBJ1-2; tentatively, D is TRBD1 (6 bases). The V gene lost 0 bases and the J gene lost 6 bases, with 14 bases spanning the gap. In germline, CDR1 is DFQATT, CDR2 SNEGSKA (reference sequence). The CDR3 length is 14 residues. The CDR3, as DNA: TGCAGTGCTAGAGATGGGCATGGGGGCCATGGCTACACCTTC. Amino acid sequence: CSARDGHGGHGYTF.

The chain couples TRBV7-2 to TRBJ1-4; D not certain. V was cut by 4 bases and J by 0 bases, with 15 bases left in between. Germline V gene lookup returns CDR1 SGHTA and CDR2 FQGNSA. This CDR3 region has 17 residues. This CDR3 reads CASSSTPTIATNEKLFF. DNA of the CDR3: TGTGCCAGCAGCTCCACACCTACGATTGCAACTAATGAAAAACTGTTTTTT. Supplemented by reference TRBV7-2 and TRBJ1-4, the full variable domain reads GAGVSQSPSNKVTEKGKDVELRCDPISGHTALYWYRQSLGQGLEFLIYFQGNSAPDKSGLPSDRFSAERTGGSVSTLTIQRTQQEDSAVYLCASSSTPTIATNEKLFFGSGTQLSVL.

This clonotype has more than one count but fewer than ten. The J gene is TRBJ2-7, the V gene TRBV6-1; the match to TRBD1 covers 9 bases. Trimming at V came to 6 bases and at J to 3 bases, leaving 6 bases not matched to a gene. Looked up from germline, CDR1 is MNHNS and CDR2 is SASEGT. CDR3 length: 14 amino acids. CDR3 protein: CASRSGTGLYEQYF. The DNA of the CDR3 is TGTGCCAGCAGGTCCGGGACAGGGCTCTACGAGCAGTACTTC.

The rearrangement links TRBV30 to TRBJ1-2; 7 bases are shared with TRBD1. The CDR3 spans 12 residues. The germline gives CDR1 GTSNPN, CDR2 SVGIG (reference sequence). V lost 0 bases and J lost 8; bases outside the gene matches: 3. CDR3 DNA: TGTGCCTGGAGTGTAATAGGGGGCGGCTACACCTTC. This translates into CAWSVIGGGYTF. Based on the CDR3 plus reference TRBV30 and TRBJ1-2, the full variable domain is SQTIHQWPATLVQPVGSPLSLECTVEGTSNPNLYWYRQAAGRGLQLLFYSVGIGQISSEVPQNLSASRPQDRQFILSSKKLLLSDSGFYLCAWSVIGGGYTFGSGTRLTVV.

This clonotype was seen more than once but under ten times. The rearrangement links TRBV2 to TRBJ1-3; a possible D gene is TRBD1 (5 bases). Germline CDR1 is SNHLY and CDR2 is FYNNEI. Trimming took off 2 bases at V and 4 bases at J, with 12 bases between the two ends. The CDR3 length is 15 residues. DNA for the CDR3: TGTGCCAGCAGTGAACAGGGCGCGCGGGGAAACACCATATATTTT. As protein: CASSEQGARGNTIYF.

This rearrangement joins TRBV5-1 to TRBJ1-5, with D uncertain. CDR3 length equals 16 residues. The germline CDR1 and CDR2 sequences are SGHRS and YFSETQ. Trimming took off 0 bases at V and 3 bases at J, with 13 bases between the two ends. CDR3 in DNA: TGCGCCAGCAGCTTGGTTTCGACGGTAAACAATCAGCCCCAGCATTTT. This gives the protein CASSLVSTVNNQPQHF. The full variable domain, with the rest looked up from reference TRBV5-1 and TRBJ1-5, is KAGVTQTPRYLIKTRGQQVTLSCSPISGHRSVSWYQQTPGQGLQFLFEYFSETQRNKGNFPGRFSGRQFSNSRSEMNVSTLELGDSALYLCASSLVSTVNNQPQHFGDGTRLSIL.